The sequence of this TCR beta chain was determined in a study of blood T cell repertoires in COVID-19 (dated by TCRdb to about 2020). At the level of the whole study: Samples covering the acute and convalescent phases of COVID-19 were provided by collaborators in the United States, Italy and Spain. The prospective study material was composed of cDNA or gDNA derived from T cells, B-cell-depleted T cells, or PBMCs. Deeply sampled blood TCRbeta repertoires from subjects exposed to, actively infected with, or recovered from COVID-19 were included in the dataset. The repertoires were released in a freely available public database meant as a resource for research on the immune response to SARS-CoV-2. The samples were drawn from the first 160 participants of the ongoing ImmuneRACE study and from some 1,300 subjects provided by 6 global collaborators. Nearly every sample came with metadata listing a de-identified subject ID, COVID-19 status, age in years and sex. Where HLA class I and class II types were available, the types were taken from metadata supplied by the sample provider, not from assay-based typing. What the work shows at the level of the full study, not this receptor alone: Clinical and demographic metadata were provided uncurated, with the amount varying by source and participant.

In the case of this clone: Its specific antigen is unknown. No base qualities exist here, and no much larger clone lies one base off it.

Trimming costs V 4 bases and J 1 base, and their ends lie 11 bases apart. Including cysteine and phenylalanine, the CDR3 has 15 amino acids. Only the CDR3 DNA stays, 45 bases, in frame from base 1. CDR1 SGHRS and CDR2 YFSETQ were looked up in the germline V gene. The immunoSEQ Assay, a bias-controlled multiplex PCR, was used to amplify TCRbeta CDR3 regions from genomic DNA. Concerning the study's data processing: Nucleated cell counts per sample were estimated from amplification of reference gene primers within the assay. To quantify the absolute abundance of each unique TCRbeta CDR3 rearrangement, sequence reads were collapsed and filtered. For each sample, productive Simpson clonality was calculated as the square root of Simpson's diversity index across productive rearrangements. TCRdb provides this immuneACCESS table in a form limited to in-frame rearrangements. Some clones are lacking; in checked studies, under half of them reflect an unresolved V gene, and why the rest are absent is not known. V, J and clone size reflect that table, while D and trimming were determined from the DNA. The sample includes about 170,000 clones, with over 70% observed a single time. Under 3.5% of the sample belongs to the ten largest clones.

Whole blood was collected in K2EDTA tubes by collaborating institutions according to the institutions' own protocols. For TCRbeta analysis, collaborators shipped samples in one of three forms: frozen whole blood, isolated PBMCs, or DNA extracted from either of those sample types. The receptor's source is a woman between 55 and 75 years old with acute or convalescent COVID-19. The specimen sequenced was peripheral blood. The rearranged segments are TRBV5-1 and TRBJ2-2; tentative D gene TRBD1, with 6 bases matching. The DNA sequence is as follows: TGCGCCAGCAGCCTGTCGACAGGGAACACCGGGGAGCTGTTTTTT. It is translated as CASSLSTGNTGELFF.